One and the same sample provided the 10 T cell receptor beta chains below, sequenced in a study of shared clonotypes between healthy human individuals. Naive-designated CD8 cells lacked CD45RO, were positively enriched for CCR7, and omitted terminally differentiated effector memory CD45RA+ cells. Method: immunoSEQ multiplex PCR; TCRdb's copy keeps in-frame clones and lacks some. The data contain hundreds of thousands of clones, roughly 98% of them singletons. The sequenced sample was naive CD8+ T cells sorted from blood. These receptors came from a man younger than 45 in good health.

V is TRBV11-2 and J is TRBJ2-5; 7 bases align to TRBD1. Germline CDR1 and CDR2: SGHAT and FQNNGV. Trimming cost V 5 bases and J 7 bases; bases outside gene matches: 10. The CDR3 covers 14 residues. The CDR3 bases are TGTGCCAGCAGCGGCGACAGGGCGTTGAGGACCCAGTACTTC. It encodes CASSGDRALRTQYF. The variable domain in full, with the rest retrieved from reference TRBV11-2 and TRBJ2-5, is EAGVAQSPRYKIIEKRQSVAFWCNPISGHATLYWYQQILGQGPKLLIQFQNNGVVDDSQLPKDRFSAERLKGVDSTLKIQPAKLEDSAVYLCASSGDRALRTQYFGPGTRLLVL.

In its sample, this clone was seen once. The rearrangement joins TRBV7-9 to TRBJ2-7; D not resolved. Deletions cut 8 bases from V and 0 bases from J, with 11 bases between. The CDR3 extends over 13 amino acids. Looked up from germline, CDR1 is SEHNR and CDR2 is FQNEAQ (reference sequence). DNA for the CDR3: TGTGCCAGCGTCAGAGGAGACTCCTACGAGCAGTACTTC. It yields the protein CASVRGDSYEQYF.

A single count supports this clone. The rearrangement joins TRBV4-3 to TRBJ2-1; unclear D gene. Per the germline V gene, CDR1 is LGHNA and CDR2 is YSLEER. This CDR3 region has 13 residues. The V and J ends lost 0 bases and 10 bases respectively, with 10 bases between them. CDR3 loop: CASSQEELGEQFF. The CDR3 nucleotides are TGCGCCAGCAGCCAAGAGGAATTAGGAGAGCAGTTCTTC.

The chain joins TRBV10-3 to TRBJ1-5; tentatively, D is TRBD1 (5 bases). With 2 bases removed from V and 4 bases from J, the gap between germline ends came to 9 bases. Germline V gives CDR1 ENHRY, CDR2 SYGVKD. This CDR3 region has 14 residues. CDR3: CAISEDRTNQPQHF. The CDR3 bases are TGTGCCATCAGTGAGGACAGAACAAATCAGCCCCAGCATTTT.

The chain uses TRBV4-1 and TRBJ1-5; D perhaps matches TRBD1 (6 bases). The V end was cut by 4 bases, the J end by 6 bases, with 19 bases between. CDR1 MGHRA and CDR2 YSYEKL come from the germline V gene. The CDR3 is 16 residues long. The CDR3 is CASSPYAGAGGQPQHF. The CDR3 DNA sequence: TGCGCCAGCAGCCCCTACGCAGGGGCCGGGGGTCAGCCCCAGCATTTT.

The rearrangement links TRBV20-1 to TRBJ2-1, with D unresolved. In germline, CDR1 is DFQATT, CDR2 SNEGSKA (reference sequence). This CDR3 is built from 11 residues. Trimming cost V 3 bases and J 8 bases, with 8 bases left between them. CDR3 region: CSARAWDEQFF. The CDR3 region has the DNA TGCAGTGCTAGGGCTTGGGATGAGCAGTTCTTC.

The gene calls are TRBV11-3 and TRBJ2-2; no clear D. The CDR3 totals 12 residues. V lost 2 bases and J lost 8, with 6 bases in between. Germline loops: CDR1 SGHNT, CDR2 YENEEA. The CDR3 is CASSLHLGELFF. The CDR3 DNA reads TGTGCCAGCAGCTTACATTTGGGGGAGCTGTTTTTT.

The table lists this clone with a count of one. This rearrangement joins TRBV7-9 to TRBJ2-7; weak D call: TRBD1 (6 bases). Germline CDR1 and CDR2: SEHNR and FQNEAQ (reference sequence). Trimming shortened V by 5 bases and J by 0 bases, and 17 bases separated the two germline ends. The CDR3 contains 16 residues. CDR3 loop: CASSTQGHLSSYEQYF. The CDR3 DNA is TGTGCCAGCAGCACCCAGGGACACCTGAGCTCCTACGAGCAGTACTTC.

The CDR3 bases are TGCGCCAGCAGCCAAGGGACAGGGGCCTTCTATGGCTACACCTTC. Protein product: CASSQGTGAFYGYTF. The rearrangement links TRBV4-1 to TRBJ1-2; 9 bases are a match to TRBD1. Trimming took 1 base from V and 4 from J; bases not matched to a gene: 4. The germline V gene encodes CDR1 MGHRA and CDR2 YSYEKL. The CDR3 is 15 residues long.

This sequence joins TRBV27 and TRBJ2-7; TRBD1 aligns across 7 bases. The germline V gene has CDR1 MNHEY and CDR2 SMNVEV (reference sequence). V was clipped by 5 bases and J by 2 bases; unmatched bases: 18. The CDR3 runs to 18 residues. CDR3 sequence (DNA): TGTGCCAGCAGTCCTATTGGGGACAGAGGGGGTTTTACCTACGAGCAGTACTTC. Translation gives CASSPIGDRGGFTYEQYF.